A selection of T cell receptor beta chains follows, all from one sample in a study of Graves' ophthalmopathy and Graves' hyperthyroidism. TCRdb fed the multiplex PCR reads into MiXCR, producing one record per CDR3 protein. The table has hundreds of thousands of distinct CDR3 sequences, just over 40% seen once. Sequencing was done on a sample of peripheral blood. These receptors all come from an adult man with Graves' ophthalmopathy. The CDR3 runs from the conserved cysteine through the conserved F or W. The order of the fields is J gene, V gene, clone size, D gene, CDR3 length, CDR3 protein, CDR3 DNA. The D gene is left open where the match is weak. Size is omitted from some rows. Given values are once, few, many or a class for expanded clones.

J gene: TRBJ2-2
V gene: TRBV25-1
clone size: many
D gene: TRBD1
CDR3 length: 14
CDR3 protein: CASQGQGDTGELFF
CDR3 DNA: TGTGCCAGCCAGGGACAGGGTGACACCGGGGAGCTGTTTTTT

J gene: TRBJ2-7
V gene: TRBV2
clone size: -
D gene: -
CDR3 length: 14
CDR3 protein: CASSTQPGVGEQYF
CDR3 DNA: TGTGCCAGCAGTACTCAACCAGGGGTTGGCGAGCAGTACTTC

J gene: TRBJ2-7
V gene: TRBV6-5
clone size: many
D gene: -
CDR3 length: 14
CDR3 protein: CASSYARQGHEQYF
CDR3 DNA: TGTGCCAGCAGTTACGCAAGGCAAGGTCACGAGCAGTACTTC

J gene: TRBJ1-1
V gene: TRBV7-2
clone size: many
D gene: -
CDR3 length: 13
CDR3 protein: CASSDRTNTEAFF
CDR3 DNA: TGTGCCAGTAGTGACAGGACGAACACTGAAGCTTTCTTT

J gene: TRBJ2-7
V gene: TRBV20-1
clone size: -
D gene: TRBD1
CDR3 length: 15
CDR3 protein: CSASDGTGATYEQYF
CDR3 DNA: TGCAGTGCTAGTGATGGGACAGGAGCAACCTACGAGCAGTACTTC

J gene: TRBJ1-5
V gene: TRBV5-1
clone size: -
D gene: TRBD1
CDR3 length: 14
CDR3 protein: CASSLTQGERPQHF
CDR3 DNA: TGCGCCAGCAGCTTAACGCAGGGGGAACGGCCCCAGCATTTT

J gene: TRBJ1-2
V gene: TRBV6-1
clone size: few
D gene: -
CDR3 length: 15
CDR3 protein: CASSLRGTPPGGYTF
CDR3 DNA: TGTGCCAGCAGTTTGCGGGGGACTCCCCCCGGTGGCTACACCTTC

J gene: TRBJ2-2
V gene: TRBV5-4
clone size: once
D gene: -
CDR3 length: 14
CDR3 protein: CASSLAPVSGELFF
CDR3 DNA: TGTGCCAGCAGCCTAGCTCCGGTCTCCGGGGAGCTGTTTTTT

J gene: TRBJ1-2
V gene: TRBV2
clone size: many
D gene: -
CDR3 length: 15
CDR3 protein: CASSERAGLNYGYTF
CDR3 DNA: TGTGCCAGCAGTGAAAGGGCAGGCCTCAACTATGGCTACACCTTC

J gene: TRBJ1-6
V gene: TRBV5-6
clone size: many
D gene: -
CDR3 length: 13
CDR3 protein: CASTGYGDSPLHF
CDR3 DNA: TGTGCCAGCACCGGATACGGGGATTCACCCCTCCACTTT

J gene: TRBJ2-7
V gene: TRBV12-3/TRBV12-4
clone size: few
D gene: -
CDR3 length: 13
CDR3 protein: CASLDGVSYEQYF
CDR3 DNA: TGTGCCAGCCTTGACGGGGTGAGCTACGAGCAGTACTTC

J gene: TRBJ1-1
V gene: TRBV29-1
clone size: once
D gene: -
CDR3 length: 15
CDR3 protein: CSVETLAGVGHGELF
CDR3 DNA: TGCAGCGTCGAGACTTTAGCGGGAGTGGGGCACGGGGAGCTGTTT

J gene: TRBJ2-7
V gene: TRBV25-1
clone size: -
D gene: -
CDR3 length: 14
CDR3 protein: CASRDSPTGYEQYF
CDR3 DNA: TGTGCCAGCAGGGACAGTCCAACGGGTTACGAGCAGTACTTC

J gene: TRBJ2-2
V gene: TRBV25-1
clone size: few
D gene: TRBD1
CDR3 length: 15
CDR3 protein: CASSKGDRITGELFF
CDR3 DNA: TGTGCCAGCAGCAAGGGGGACAGGATCACCGGGGAGCTGTTTTTT

J gene: TRBJ1-6
V gene: TRBV25-1
clone size: -
D gene: TRBD1
CDR3 length: 14
CDR3 protein: CASRSTGGDSPLHF
CDR3 DNA: TGTGCCAGCAGATCGACAGGGGGGGATTCACCCCTCCACTTT

J gene: TRBJ2-7
V gene: TRBV5-4
clone size: few
D gene: -
CDR3 length: 19
CDR3 protein: CASSLSPGSHRSRYYEQYF
CDR3 DNA: TGTGCCAGCAGCTTGTCCCCTGGCTCTCACCGCTCCCGGTACTACGAGCAGTACTTC

J gene: TRBJ1-6
V gene: TRBV6-5
clone size: few
D gene: -
CDR3 length: 15
CDR3 protein: CASRADLTYNSPLHF
CDR3 DNA: TGTGCCAGCAGGGCGGACCTAACCTATAATTCACCCCTCCACTTT

J gene: TRBJ1-2
V gene: TRBV24-1
clone size: -
D gene: -
CDR3 length: 12
CDR3 protein: CAISERTSGYTF
CDR3 DNA: TGTGCCATCAGTGAGAGGACTAGCGGCTACACCTTC

J gene: TRBJ1-1
V gene: TRBV25-1
clone size: -
D gene: -
CDR3 length: 14
CDR3 protein: CASSARIGNTEAFF
CDR3 DNA: TGTGCCAGCAGTGCCCGGATTGGAAACACTGAAGCTTTCTTT

J gene: TRBJ2-1
V gene: TRBV2
clone size: -
D gene: TRBD2
CDR3 length: 16
CDR3 protein: CASRTSGGDSYNEQFF
CDR3 DNA: TGTGCCAGCAGAACTAGCGGGGGGGATTCCTACAATGAGCAGTTCTTC

J gene: TRBJ2-7
V gene: TRBV7-9
clone size: many
D gene: -
CDR3 length: 14
CDR3 protein: CASSPLGGAYEQYF
CDR3 DNA: TGTGCCAGCAGCCCCCTTGGCGGAGCCTACGAGCAGTACTTC

J gene: TRBJ2-7
V gene: TRBV24-1
clone size: -
D gene: -
CDR3 length: 15
CDR3 protein: CATSDADPTSYEQYF
CDR3 DNA: TGTGCCACCAGTGATGCGGACCCCACCTCCTACGAGCAGTACTTC

J gene: TRBJ2-2
V gene: TRBV24-1
clone size: many
D gene: TRBD1
CDR3 length: 15
CDR3 protein: CATSETGDGTGELFF
CDR3 DNA: TGTGCCACCAGTGAGACAGGGGACGGCACCGGGGAGCTGTTTTTT

J gene: TRBJ2-6
V gene: TRBV6-5
clone size: many
D gene: -
CDR3 length: 13
CDR3 protein: CASSYGGANVLTF
CDR3 DNA: TGTGCCAGCAGTTACGGTGGGGCCAACGTCCTGACTTTC

J gene: TRBJ2-7
V gene: TRBV10-3
clone size: many
D gene: TRBD2
CDR3 length: 16
CDR3 protein: CAISEFSGLAGYEQYF
CDR3 DNA: TGTGCCATCAGTGAGTTTTCCGGACTAGCGGGCTACGAGCAGTACTTC

J gene: TRBJ2-3
V gene: TRBV15
clone size: -
D gene: TRBD1
CDR3 length: 17
CDR3 protein: CATSRGDISTGEDTQYF
CDR3 DNA: TGTGCCACCAGCAGAGGGGACATATCCACAGGGGAAGATACGCAGTATTTT

J gene: TRBJ2-7
V gene: TRBV7-8
clone size: -
D gene: TRBD2
CDR3 length: 17
CDR3 protein: CASSEAPGLAGLYEQYF
CDR3 DNA: TGTGCCAGCAGTGAAGCCCCGGGACTAGCGGGGCTCTACGAGCAGTACTTC

J gene: TRBJ2-5
V gene: TRBV7-9
clone size: -
D gene: -
CDR3 length: 17
CDR3 protein: CASSLAGPGTVGETQYF
CDR3 DNA: TGTGCCAGCAGCTTAGCGGGGCCGGGAACGGTGGGAGAGACCCAGTACTTC

J gene: TRBJ2-7
V gene: TRBV10-3
clone size: -
D gene: -
CDR3 length: 18
CDR3 protein: CAISEAGSGTGKSYEQYF
CDR3 DNA: TGTGCCATCAGTGAAGCGGGAAGCGGGACAGGAAAATCCTACGAGCAGTACTTC

J gene: TRBJ1-2
V gene: TRBV20-1
clone size: -
D gene: -
CDR3 length: 15
CDR3 protein: CSARDHGTGYYGYTF
CDR3 DNA: TGCAGTGCTAGAGATCATGGTACAGGCTACTATGGCTACACCTTC

J gene: TRBJ2-5
V gene: TRBV10-3
clone size: once
D gene: TRBD1
CDR3 length: 12
CDR3 protein: CATRDSKETQYF
CDR3 DNA: TGTGCCACCCGGGACAGCAAAGAGACCCAGTACTTC

J gene: TRBJ1-1
V gene: TRBV5-8
clone size: many
D gene: -
CDR3 length: 14
CDR3 protein: CASSLWQGYTEAFF
CDR3 DNA: TGTGCCAGCAGCTTGTGGCAGGGGTACACTGAAGCTTTCTTT

J gene: TRBJ1-2
V gene: TRBV5-1
clone size: few
D gene: -
CDR3 length: 16
CDR3 protein: CASSQNWSLRPYGYTF
CDR3 DNA: TGCGCCAGCAGCCAAAACTGGTCCCTAAGGCCCTATGGCTACACCTTC

J gene: TRBJ1-5
V gene: TRBV12-5
clone size: many
D gene: -
CDR3 length: 16
CDR3 protein: CASGLVVGPSNQPQHF
CDR3 DNA: TGTGCTAGTGGTTTGGTAGTGGGACCTAGCAATCAGCCCCAGCATTTT

J gene: TRBJ1-6
V gene: TRBV7-2
clone size: many
D gene: TRBD1
CDR3 length: 16
CDR3 protein: CASSFQQGAGLSPLHF
CDR3 DNA: TGTGCCAGCAGTTTCCAACAGGGGGCCGGCCTTTCACCCCTCCACTTT

J gene: TRBJ2-5
V gene: TRBV2
clone size: -
D gene: -
CDR3 length: 14
CDR3 protein: CASYGRQDQETQYF
CDR3 DNA: TGTGCCAGCTACGGTCGACAGGATCAAGAGACCCAGTACTTC

J gene: TRBJ1-1
V gene: TRBV25-1
clone size: few
D gene: -
CDR3 length: 15
CDR3 protein: CASSPPQGQNTEAFF
CDR3 DNA: TGTGCCAGCTCACCACCCCAGGGGCAGAACACTGAAGCTTTCTTT

J gene: TRBJ1-2
V gene: TRBV10-3
clone size: many
D gene: -
CDR3 length: 16
CDR3 protein: CASSSRQSFRSYGYTF
CDR3 DNA: TGTGCCAGCAGTTCCCGGCAGTCATTTCGTTCGTACGGCTACACCTTC

J gene: TRBJ2-7
V gene: TRBV5-6
clone size: -
D gene: TRBD2
CDR3 length: 16
CDR3 protein: CASSLAGGGLSYEQYF
CDR3 DNA: TGTGCCAGCAGCTTGGCCGGGGGGGGACTCTCCTACGAGCAGTACTTC

J gene: TRBJ2-1
V gene: TRBV7-3
clone size: -
D gene: -
CDR3 length: 13
CDR3 protein: CASSFNPGGEQFF
CDR3 DNA: TGTGCTAGCAGCTTTAACCCTGGGGGTGAGCAGTTCTTC

J gene: TRBJ1-4
V gene: TRBV19
clone size: many
D gene: -
CDR3 length: 16
CDR3 protein: CASSIGTPWGNEKLFF
CDR3 DNA: TGTGCCAGTAGTATCGGGACTCCCTGGGGGAATGAAAAACTGTTTTTT

J gene: TRBJ2-5
V gene: TRBV25-1
clone size: -
D gene: TRBD1
CDR3 length: 15
CDR3 protein: CASSLGQGLTGGQYF
CDR3 DNA: TGTGCCAGCAGCTTAGGACAGGGCCTAACAGGAGGCCAGTACTTC

J gene: TRBJ1-1
V gene: TRBV7-8
clone size: few
D gene: -
CDR3 length: 15
CDR3 protein: CASSPFDEWNTEAFF
CDR3 DNA: TGTGCCAGCAGCCCATTTGACGAATGGAACACTGAAGCTTTCTTT

J gene: TRBJ2-7
V gene: TRBV7-2
clone size: many
D gene: -
CDR3 length: 14
CDR3 protein: CASSLAGGPSEQYF
CDR3 DNA: TGTGCCAGCAGCTTAGCGGGGGGGCCAAGCGAGCAGTACTTC

J gene: TRBJ1-2
V gene: TRBV6-5
clone size: -
D gene: TRBD1
CDR3 length: 16
CDR3 protein: CASSYAGQGNNYGYTF
CDR3 DNA: TGTGCCAGCAGTTACGCGGGACAGGGGAATAACTATGGCTACACCTTC

J gene: TRBJ2-7
V gene: TRBV7-6
clone size: many
D gene: -
CDR3 length: 13
CDR3 protein: CASSLGSTYEQYF
CDR3 DNA: TGTGCCAGCAGCTTGGGCTCCACCTACGAGCAGTACTTC

J gene: TRBJ2-7
V gene: TRBV2
clone size: many
D gene: -
CDR3 length: 14
CDR3 protein: CASSPGHGGYEQYF
CDR3 DNA: TGTGCCAGCAGCCCGGGACACGGAGGCTACGAGCAGTACTTC

J gene: TRBJ2-7
V gene: TRBV29-1
clone size: -
D gene: -
CDR3 length: 12
CDR3 protein: CRADSATYEQYF
CDR3 DNA: TGCAGGGCGGACAGCGCTACCTACGAGCAGTACTTC

J gene: TRBJ2-7
V gene: TRBV7-9
clone size: many
D gene: -
CDR3 length: 12
CDR3 protein: CASSFSNYEQYF
CDR3 DNA: TGTGCCAGCAGCTTTTCCAACTACGAGCAGTACTTC

J gene: TRBJ2-5
V gene: TRBV7-3
clone size: -
D gene: TRBD1
CDR3 length: 14
CDR3 protein: CASTPGQGDQPQYF
CDR3 DNA: TGTGCCAGCACCCCGGGACAGGGTGACCAGCCCCAGTACTTC

J gene: TRBJ1-4
V gene: TRBV11-3
clone size: -
D gene: -
CDR3 length: 16
CDR3 protein: CASSQDRTVGNEKLFF
CDR3 DNA: TGTGCCAGCAGCCAAGATCGTACAGTCGGTAATGAAAAACTGTTTTTT

J gene: TRBJ1-6
V gene: TRBV4-3
clone size: many
D gene: TRBD1
CDR3 length: 15
CDR3 protein: CASSQTQGGLTPLHF
CDR3 DNA: TGCGCCAGCAGCCAGACACAGGGGGGTTTGACACCCCTCCACTTT

J gene: TRBJ1-1
V gene: TRBV7-8
clone size: many
D gene: TRBD1
CDR3 length: 16
CDR3 protein: CASSQTGARMNTEAFF
CDR3 DNA: TGTGCCAGCAGCCAGACAGGGGCTAGAATGAACACTGAAGCTTTCTTT

J gene: TRBJ2-5
V gene: TRBV2
clone size: -
D gene: -
CDR3 length: 12
CDR3 protein: CASIGVGKTQYF
CDR3 DNA: TGTGCCAGCATCGGGGTTGGGAAGACCCAGTACTTC

J gene: TRBJ1-2
V gene: TRBV29-1
clone size: -
D gene: -
CDR3 length: 11
CDR3 protein: CSVVGGYGYTF
CDR3 DNA: TGCAGCGTTGTGGGAGGCTATGGCTACACCTTC

J gene: TRBJ1-4
V gene: TRBV20-1
clone size: few
D gene: -
CDR3 length: 14
CDR3 protein: CSARKVGSNEKLFF
CDR3 DNA: TGCAGTGCTAGAAAAGTAGGCAGTAATGAAAAACTGTTTTTT

J gene: TRBJ2-7
V gene: TRBV10-2
clone size: -
D gene: TRBD1
CDR3 length: 16
CDR3 protein: CASSTGSGTGSYEQYF
CDR3 DNA: TGCGCCAGCAGCACGGGCTCGGGGACAGGGTCCTACGAGCAGTACTTC

J gene: TRBJ2-7
V gene: TRBV9
clone size: -
D gene: TRBD2
CDR3 length: 16
CDR3 protein: CASSAGLAGVSYEQCF
CDR3 DNA: TGTGCCAGCAGTGCCGGACTAGCGGGAGTCTCCTACGAGCAGTGCTTC